This T cell receptor beta chain was profiled in a study of blood T cell repertoires in COVID-19. About the research overall: Whether acute or convalescent, the COVID-19 samples came from the United States, Italy and Spain.

Adults between roughly 18 and 95 years of age took part from under 30 US areas. Cohort 3 donors counted as recovered after two negative PCRs, clearance, or resolved symptoms. Germline CDR1 MNHEY, CDR2 SVGAGI. The trim removed 6 bases at V and 6 bases at J, leaving 7 bases unmatched. There are 13 residues in the CDR3. Original data processing: By means of reference gene primer amplification, nucleated cell counts were estimated. TCRdb's copy holds only in-frame clones and misses some; the assay was immunoSEQ multiplex PCR. V, J and clone size are those of that table, while D and trimming were read from the DNA. This repertoire shows roughly 130,000 clones, roughly 83% found once; its top ten account for around 8.4%.

The TCR was taken from a man aged 45-65 years who had recovered from COVID-19. The chain has TRBV6-5 and TRBJ1-2; 7 bases agree with TRBD1. Sequencing was carried out using PBMCs or T cells enriched from blood (not recorded which). CDR3 nucleotides: TGTGCCAGCAGCGACAGGGATTGGGATGGCTACACCTTC. Translating it yields CASSDRDWDGYTF.